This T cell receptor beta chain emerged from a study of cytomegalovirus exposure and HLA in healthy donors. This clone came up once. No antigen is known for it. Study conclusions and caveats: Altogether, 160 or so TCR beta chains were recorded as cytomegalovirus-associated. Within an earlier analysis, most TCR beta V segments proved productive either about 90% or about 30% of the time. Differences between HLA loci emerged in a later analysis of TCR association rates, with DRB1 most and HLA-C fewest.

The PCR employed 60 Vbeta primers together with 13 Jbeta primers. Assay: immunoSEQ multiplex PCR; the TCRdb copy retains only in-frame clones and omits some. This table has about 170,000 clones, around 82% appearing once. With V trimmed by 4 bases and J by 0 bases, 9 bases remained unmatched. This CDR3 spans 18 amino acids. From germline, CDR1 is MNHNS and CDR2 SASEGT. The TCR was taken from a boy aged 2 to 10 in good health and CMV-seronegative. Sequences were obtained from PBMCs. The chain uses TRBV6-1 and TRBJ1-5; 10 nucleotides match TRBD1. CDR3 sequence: CASSGPGQGPYSNQPQHF. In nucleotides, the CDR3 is TGTGCCAGCAGTGGACCGGGACAGGGGCCTTATAGCAATCAGCCCCAGCATTTT.